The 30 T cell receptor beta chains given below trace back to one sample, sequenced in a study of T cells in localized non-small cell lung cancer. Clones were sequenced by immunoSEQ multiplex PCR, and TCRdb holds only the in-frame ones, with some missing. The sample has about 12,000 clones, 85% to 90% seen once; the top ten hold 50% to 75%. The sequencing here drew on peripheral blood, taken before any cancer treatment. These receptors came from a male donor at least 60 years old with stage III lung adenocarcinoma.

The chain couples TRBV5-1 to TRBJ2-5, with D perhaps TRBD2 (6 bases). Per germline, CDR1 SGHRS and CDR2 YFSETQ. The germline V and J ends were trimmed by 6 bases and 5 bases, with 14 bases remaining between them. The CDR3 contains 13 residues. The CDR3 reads CASKYNGGETQYF. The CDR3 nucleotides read TGCGCCAGCAAGTATAACGGAGGGGAGACCCAGTACTTC.

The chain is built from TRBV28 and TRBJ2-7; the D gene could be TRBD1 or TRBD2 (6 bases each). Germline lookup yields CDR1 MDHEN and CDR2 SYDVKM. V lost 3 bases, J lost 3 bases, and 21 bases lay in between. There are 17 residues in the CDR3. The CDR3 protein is CASSFRGGQGFIYEQYF. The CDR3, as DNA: TGTGCCAGCAGTTTTAGAGGAGGGCAGGGGTTCATCTACGAGCAGTACTTC.

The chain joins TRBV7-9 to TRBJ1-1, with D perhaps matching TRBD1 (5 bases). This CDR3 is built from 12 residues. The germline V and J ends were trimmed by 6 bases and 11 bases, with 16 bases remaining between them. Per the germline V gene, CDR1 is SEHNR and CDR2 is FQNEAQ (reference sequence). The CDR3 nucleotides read TGTGCCAGCAGGTCGACCGGGACCGCGGCTTTCTTT. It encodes CASRSTGTAAFF. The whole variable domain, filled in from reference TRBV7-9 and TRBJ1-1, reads DTGVSQNPRHKITKRGQNVTFRCDPISEHNRLYWYRQTLGQGPEFLTYFQNEAQLEKSRLLSDRFSAERPKGSFSTLEIQRTEQGDSAMYLCASRSTGTAAFFGQGTRLTVV.

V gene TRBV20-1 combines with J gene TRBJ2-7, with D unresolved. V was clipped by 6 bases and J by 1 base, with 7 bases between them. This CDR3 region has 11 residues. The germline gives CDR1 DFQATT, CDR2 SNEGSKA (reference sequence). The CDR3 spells CSAENSYEQYF. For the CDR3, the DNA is TGCAGTGCCGAAAATTCCTACGAGCAGTACTTC.

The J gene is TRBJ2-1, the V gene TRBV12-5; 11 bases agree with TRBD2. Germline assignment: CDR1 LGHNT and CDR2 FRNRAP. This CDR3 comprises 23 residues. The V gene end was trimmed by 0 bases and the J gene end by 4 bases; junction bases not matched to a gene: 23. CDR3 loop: CASGLVFPRASGRYWGPYNEQFF. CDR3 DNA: TGTGCTAGTGGTTTGGTATTCCCGCGGGCTAGCGGGAGGTATTGGGGGCCTTACAATGAGCAGTTCTTC.

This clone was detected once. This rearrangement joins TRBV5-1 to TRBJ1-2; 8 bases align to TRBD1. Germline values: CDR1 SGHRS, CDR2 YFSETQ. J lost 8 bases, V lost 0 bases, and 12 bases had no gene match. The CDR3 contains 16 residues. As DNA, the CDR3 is TGCGCCAGCAGCTTGGCCCCGGACAGGGTGGTTGAAGGCTACACCTTC. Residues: CASSLAPDRVVEGYTF.

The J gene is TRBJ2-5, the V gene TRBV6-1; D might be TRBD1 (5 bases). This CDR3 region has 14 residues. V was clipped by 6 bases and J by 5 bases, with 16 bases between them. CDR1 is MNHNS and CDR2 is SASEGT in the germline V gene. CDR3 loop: CASRWPRDLETQYF. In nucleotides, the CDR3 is TGTGCCAGCAGATGGCCCAGGGATCTGGAGACCCAGTACTTC.

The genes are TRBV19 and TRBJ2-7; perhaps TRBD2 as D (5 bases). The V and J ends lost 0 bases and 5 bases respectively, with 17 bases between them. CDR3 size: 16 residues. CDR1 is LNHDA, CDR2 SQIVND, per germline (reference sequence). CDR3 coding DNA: TGTGCCAGTAGTATAGAACCGGGAAGCTACCTTGACGAGCAGTACTTC. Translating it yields CASSIEPGSYLDEQYF.

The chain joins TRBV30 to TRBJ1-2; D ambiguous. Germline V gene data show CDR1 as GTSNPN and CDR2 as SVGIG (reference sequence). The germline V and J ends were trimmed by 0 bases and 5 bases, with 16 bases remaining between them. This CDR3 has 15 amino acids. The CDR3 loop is CAWSVAAKAGYGYTF. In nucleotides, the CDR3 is TGTGCCTGGAGTGTGGCAGCCAAAGCGGGGTATGGCTACACCTTC.

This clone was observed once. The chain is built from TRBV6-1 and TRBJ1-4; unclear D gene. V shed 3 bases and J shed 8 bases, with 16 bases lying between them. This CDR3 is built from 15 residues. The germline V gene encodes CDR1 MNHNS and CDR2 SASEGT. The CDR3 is CASSDRALEGEKLFF. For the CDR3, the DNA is TGTGCCAGCAGTGATCGGGCTTTAGAGGGAGAAAAACTGTTTTTT.

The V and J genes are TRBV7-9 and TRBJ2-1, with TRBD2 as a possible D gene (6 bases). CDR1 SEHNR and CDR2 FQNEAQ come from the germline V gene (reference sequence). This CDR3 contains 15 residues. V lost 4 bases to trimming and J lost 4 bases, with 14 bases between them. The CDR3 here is CASSSQTGTYNEQFF. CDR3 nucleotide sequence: TGTGCCAGCAGCTCCCAGACCGGGACTTACAATGAGCAGTTCTTC.

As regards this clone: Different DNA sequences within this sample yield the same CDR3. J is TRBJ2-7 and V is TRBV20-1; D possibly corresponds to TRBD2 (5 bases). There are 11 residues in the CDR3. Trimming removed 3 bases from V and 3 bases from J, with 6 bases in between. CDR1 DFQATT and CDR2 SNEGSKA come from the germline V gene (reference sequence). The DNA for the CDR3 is TGCAGTGCTAGCCGGGGCTACGAGCAGTACTTC. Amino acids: CSASRGYEQYF.

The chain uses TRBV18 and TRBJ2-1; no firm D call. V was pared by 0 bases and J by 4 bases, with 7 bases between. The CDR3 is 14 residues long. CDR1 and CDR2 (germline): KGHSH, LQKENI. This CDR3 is CASSPPDGYNEQFF. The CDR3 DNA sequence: TGTGCCAGCTCACCACCGGATGGTTACAATGAGCAGTTCTTC.

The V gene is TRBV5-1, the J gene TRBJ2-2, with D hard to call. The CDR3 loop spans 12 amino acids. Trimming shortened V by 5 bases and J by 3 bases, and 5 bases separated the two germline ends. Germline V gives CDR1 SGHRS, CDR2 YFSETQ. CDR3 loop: CASSRYTGELFF. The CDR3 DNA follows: TGCGCCAGCAGTAGGTACACCGGGGAGCTGTTTTTT.

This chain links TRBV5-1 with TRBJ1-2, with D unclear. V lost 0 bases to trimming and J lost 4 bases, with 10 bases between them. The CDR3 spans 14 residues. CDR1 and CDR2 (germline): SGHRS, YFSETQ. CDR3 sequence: CASSLEAGPYGYTF. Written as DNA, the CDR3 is TGCGCCAGCAGCTTGGAGGCCGGGCCCTATGGCTACACCTTC.

The CDR3 spells CASSRGAISDEQFF. The CDR3 nucleotides read TGTGCCAGCAGCCGTGGGGCTATTTCAGATGAGCAGTTCTTC. This chain connects TRBV7-7 to TRBJ2-1; D is perhaps TRBD1 (5 bases). The CDR3 length is 14 residues. The germline gives CDR1 SSHAT, CDR2 FNYEAQ (reference sequence). Between the trimmed V and J ends, which lost 5 bases and 8 bases, there was a span of 16 bases.

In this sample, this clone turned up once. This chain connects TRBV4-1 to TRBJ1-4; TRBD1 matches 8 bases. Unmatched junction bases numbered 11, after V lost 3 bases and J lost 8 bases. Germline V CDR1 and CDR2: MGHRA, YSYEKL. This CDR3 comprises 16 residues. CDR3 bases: TGCGCCAGCAGCCAGCCCCCGGGACAGGAAGGGGAAAAACTGTTTTTT. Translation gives CASSQPPGQEGEKLFF.

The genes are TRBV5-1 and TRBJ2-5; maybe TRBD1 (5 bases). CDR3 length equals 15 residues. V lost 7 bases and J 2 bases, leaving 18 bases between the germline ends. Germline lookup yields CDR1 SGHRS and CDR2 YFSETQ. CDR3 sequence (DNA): TGCGCCAGCGGGGCGGCACGTGGCCCTCAAGAGACCCAGTACTTC. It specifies CASGAARGPQETQYF.

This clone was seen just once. Here the CDR3 reads CASSLTSAYGASSYEQYF. The CDR3 nucleotides are TGCGCCAGCAGCTTGACTAGCGCTTATGGGGCTAGCTCCTACGAGCAGTACTTC. V and J are TRBV5-1 and TRBJ2-7; the match to TRBD2 covers 7 bases. The V segment lost 1 base and the J segment 0 bases; nucleotides outside the gene matches: 13. Germline V gene lookup returns CDR1 SGHRS and CDR2 YFSETQ. This CDR3 spans 18 amino acids.

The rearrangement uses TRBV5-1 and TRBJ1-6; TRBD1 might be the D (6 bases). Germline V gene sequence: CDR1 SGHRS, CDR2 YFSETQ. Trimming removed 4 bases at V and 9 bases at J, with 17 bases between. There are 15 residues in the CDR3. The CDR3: CASSPEGGHRSPLHF. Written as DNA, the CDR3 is TGCGCCAGCAGCCCGGAGGGGGGGCATCGTTCACCCCTCCACTTT.

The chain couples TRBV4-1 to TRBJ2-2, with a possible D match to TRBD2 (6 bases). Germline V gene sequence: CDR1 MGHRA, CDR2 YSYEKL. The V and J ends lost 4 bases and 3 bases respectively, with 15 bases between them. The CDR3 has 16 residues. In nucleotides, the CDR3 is TGCGCCAGCAGCCGAACCGGGACTGTTTACACCGGGGAGCTGTTTTTT. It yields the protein CASSRTGTVYTGELFF.

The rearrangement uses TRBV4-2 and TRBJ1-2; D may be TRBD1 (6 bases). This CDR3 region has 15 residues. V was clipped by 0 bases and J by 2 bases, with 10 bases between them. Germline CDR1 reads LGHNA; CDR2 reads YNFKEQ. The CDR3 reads CASSQDPGQNYGYTF. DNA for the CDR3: TGTGCCAGCAGCCAAGACCCTGGACAGAACTATGGCTACACCTTC.

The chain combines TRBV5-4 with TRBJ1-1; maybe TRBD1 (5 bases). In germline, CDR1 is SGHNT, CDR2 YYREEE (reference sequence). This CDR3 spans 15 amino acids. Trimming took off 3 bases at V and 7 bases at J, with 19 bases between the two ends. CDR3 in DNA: TGTGCCAGCAGCTCGACCTTGACAGCCTACAGTGAAGCTTTCTTT. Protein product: CASSSTLTAYSEAFF.

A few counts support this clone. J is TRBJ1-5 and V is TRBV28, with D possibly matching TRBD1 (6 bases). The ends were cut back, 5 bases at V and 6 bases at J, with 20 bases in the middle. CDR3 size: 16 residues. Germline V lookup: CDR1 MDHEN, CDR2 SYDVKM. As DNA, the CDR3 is TGTGCCAGCAGTGCAAGTGGGGGCATCGCGGGTCAGCCCCAGCATTTT. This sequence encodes CASSASGGIAGQPQHF.

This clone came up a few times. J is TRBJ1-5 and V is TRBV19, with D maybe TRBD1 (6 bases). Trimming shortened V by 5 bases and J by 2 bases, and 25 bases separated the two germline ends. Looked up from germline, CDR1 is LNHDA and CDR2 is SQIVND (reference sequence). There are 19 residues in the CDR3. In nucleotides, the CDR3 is TGTGCCAGTAGTGGGGGGCATACGGGGGGCGGGTTGGGCAATCAGCCCCAGCATTTT. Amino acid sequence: CASSGGHTGGGLGNQPQHF.

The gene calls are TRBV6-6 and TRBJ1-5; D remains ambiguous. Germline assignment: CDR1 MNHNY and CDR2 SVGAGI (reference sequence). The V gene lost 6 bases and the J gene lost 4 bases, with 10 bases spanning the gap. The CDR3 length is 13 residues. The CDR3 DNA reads TGTGCCAGCAGCTCCGCCTGGAATCAGCCCCAGCATTTT. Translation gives CASSSAWNQPQHF.

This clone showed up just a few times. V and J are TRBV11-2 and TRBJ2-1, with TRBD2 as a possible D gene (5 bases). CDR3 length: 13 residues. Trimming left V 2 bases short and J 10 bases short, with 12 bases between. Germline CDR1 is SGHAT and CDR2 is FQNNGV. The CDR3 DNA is TGTGCCAGCAGCTTAAGTCGACCGGGGGAGCAGTTCTTC. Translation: CASSLSRPGEQFF. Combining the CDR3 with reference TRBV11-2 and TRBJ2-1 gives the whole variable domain EAGVAQSPRYKIIEKRQSVAFWCNPISGHATLYWYQQILGQGPKLLIQFQNNGVVDDSQLPKDRFSAERLKGVDSTLKIQPAKLEDSAVYLCASSLSRPGEQFFGPGTRLTVL.

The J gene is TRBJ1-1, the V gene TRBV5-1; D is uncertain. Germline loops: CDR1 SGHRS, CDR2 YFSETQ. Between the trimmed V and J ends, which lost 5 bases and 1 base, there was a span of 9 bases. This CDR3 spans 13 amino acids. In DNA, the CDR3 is TGCGCCAGCAGTTCCGCCGAGAACACTGAAGCTTTCTTT. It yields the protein CASSSAENTEAFF.

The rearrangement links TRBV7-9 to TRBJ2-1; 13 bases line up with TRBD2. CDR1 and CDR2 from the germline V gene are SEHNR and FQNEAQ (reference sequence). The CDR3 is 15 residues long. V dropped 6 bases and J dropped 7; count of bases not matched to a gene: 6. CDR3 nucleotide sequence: TGTGCCAGCAGGGGGACTAGCGGGATTGGGAATGAGCAGTTCTTC. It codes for CASRGTSGIGNEQFF. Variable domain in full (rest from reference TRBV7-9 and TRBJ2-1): DTGVSQNPRHKITKRGQNVTFRCDPISEHNRLYWYRQTLGQGPEFLTYFQNEAQLEKSRLLSDRFSAERPKGSFSTLEIQRTEQGDSAMYLCASRGTSGIGNEQFFGPGTRLTVL.

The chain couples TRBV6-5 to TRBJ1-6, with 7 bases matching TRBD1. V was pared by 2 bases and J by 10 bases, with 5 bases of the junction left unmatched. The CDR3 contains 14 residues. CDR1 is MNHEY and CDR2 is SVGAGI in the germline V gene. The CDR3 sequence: CASSYQGGDSPLHF. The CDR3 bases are TGTGCCAGCAGTTACCAAGGGGGCGACTCACCCCTCCACTTT.